This T cell receptor beta chain was sequenced in a study of blood T cell repertoires in COVID-19 (dated by TCRdb to 2018 to 2021). At the level of the whole study: Samples covering the acute and convalescent phases of COVID-19 were provided by collaborators in the United States, Italy and Spain. The prospective study material was composed of cDNA or gDNA derived from T cells, B-cell-depleted T cells, or PBMCs. The dataset comprised deeply sampled blood TCRbeta repertoires from subjects exposed to, actively infected with, or recovered from COVID-19. The repertoires were released in a freely available public database meant as a resource for research on the immune response to SARS-CoV-2. Samples came from the ongoing ImmuneRACE study (first 160 participants) plus 1,254 subjects from 6 global collaborators. A de-identified subject ID, COVID-19 status, age in years and sex were almost always included in the sample metadata. Where available, HLA class I and class II types were taken from metadata supplied by the sample provider and were not determined by assay-based typing.

TCRbeta CDR3 regions were amplified from genomic DNA using the immunoSEQ Assay, a bias-controlled multiplex PCR. Regarding the original processing steps: The number of nucleated cells in each sample was estimated by amplification of reference gene primers within the assay. Sequence reads were collapsed and filtered to measure the absolute abundance of every unique TCRbeta CDR3 rearrangement. For each sample, productive Simpson clonality was calculated as the square root of Simpson's diversity index across productive rearrangements. The clones in this table, taken by TCRdb from immuneACCESS, are in-frame only. Not every clone is retained; where verified, under half of the shortfall comes from an unresolved V gene, and the cause of the rest is unknown. V and J calls and clone size follow that table, whereas D and trimming were derived from the DNA. The sample has 220,000 or so clones on record, over 75% of them singletons. The ten biggest clones cover roughly 3.7% of the sample.

A word on this clone: The antigen it binds to is not known. No quality values exist for individual bases; no much larger clone is one base distant.

V lost 0 bases and J lost 4 bases; the stretch between them is 10 bases long. The CDR3 runs 16 amino acids, cysteine and phenylalanine included. Kept here is only the CDR3 DNA, which spans 48 bases and is read in frame from base 1. For CDR1 and CDR2, the germline V gene (reference sequence) lists LGHDT and YNNKEL. Participants in the prospective study were aged roughly 18 to 95 years, lived in 24 United States geographic areas, and enrolled through a virtual design. In the prospective study, cohorts were assigned on the basis of participant-reported clinical history obtained from a screening survey and a study questionnaire. Each participant in the prospective study had whole blood, serum and a nasopharyngeal or oropharyngeal swab collected by mobile phlebotomists. Over a roughly two-month period, participants in the prospective study had the option of providing additional blood draws and questionnaires. Prospective study blood samples were shipped either frozen or at room temperature before DNA extraction.

The study at large found these results: Clinical and demographic metadata were provided uncurated, with the amount varying by source and participant.

The V gene is TRBV3-1 (or the pseudogene TRBV3-2) and the J gene is TRBJ2-6, with no reliable assignment of the D segment. The clonotype comes from a woman aged 18 to 35 in a cohort exposed to, infected with or recovered from COVID-19 (not recorded which). Sequencing was carried out using PBMCs or T cells enriched from blood (not recorded which). The DNA reads as follows: TGTGCCAGCAGCCAAGACCGGTGGTCGGGGGCCAACGTCCTGACTTTC. This codes for CASSQDRWSGANVLTF.